The clone carrying this T cell receptor (beta chain) has only a few counts. Donors had localized lung adenocarcinoma, a non-small cell lung cancer. TCRdb reanalysed the PCR reads using MiXCR and keeps one entry per CDR3 protein. The sample shows some 8,000 distinct CDR3 sequences, 45% to 65% of them seen only once. This sample was included in a study of CD4 and CD8 cells across lung adenocarcinoma regions. V was pared by 9 bases and J by 5 bases, with 10 bases of the junction left unmatched. This CDR3 spans 14 amino acids. Germline loops: CDR1 MNHEY, CDR2 SMNVEV (reference sequence). This clonotype was sampled from a female donor with lung adenocarcinoma. The CD4 and CD8 labels of this study may be unreliable. Sequenced sample: CD8+ T cells from the center of a lung tumor. The chain joins TRBV27 to TRBJ2-7, with 10 positions matching TRBD2. This CDR3 reads CASRGAGGPNEQYF. The CDR3 DNA follows: TGTGCCAGTCGGGGAGCGGGAGGGCCTAACGAGCAGTACTTC.